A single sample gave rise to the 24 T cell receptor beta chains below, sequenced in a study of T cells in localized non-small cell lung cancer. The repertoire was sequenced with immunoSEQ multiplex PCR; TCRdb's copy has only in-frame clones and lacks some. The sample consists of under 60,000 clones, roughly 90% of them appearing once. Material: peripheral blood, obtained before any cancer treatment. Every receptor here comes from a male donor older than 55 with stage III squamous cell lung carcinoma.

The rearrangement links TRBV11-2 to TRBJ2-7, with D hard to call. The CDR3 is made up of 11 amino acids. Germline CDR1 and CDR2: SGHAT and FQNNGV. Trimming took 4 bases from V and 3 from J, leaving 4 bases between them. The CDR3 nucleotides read TGTGCCAGCAGCTCTTTCTACGAGCAGTACTTC. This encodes CASSSFYEQYF.

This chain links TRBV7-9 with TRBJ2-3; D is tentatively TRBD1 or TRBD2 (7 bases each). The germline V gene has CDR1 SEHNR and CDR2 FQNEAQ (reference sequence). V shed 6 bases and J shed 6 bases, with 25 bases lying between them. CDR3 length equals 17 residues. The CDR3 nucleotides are TGTGCCAGCAGTCTTAGGGGGCGACCTAGCGGCGGGGATACGCAGTATTTT. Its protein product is CASSLRGRPSGGDTQYF.

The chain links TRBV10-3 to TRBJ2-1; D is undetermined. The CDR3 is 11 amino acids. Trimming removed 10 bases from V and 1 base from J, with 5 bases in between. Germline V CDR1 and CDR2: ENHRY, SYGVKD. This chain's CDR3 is CATGSYNEQFF. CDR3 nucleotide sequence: TGTGCCACCGGTTCCTACAATGAGCAGTTCTTC.

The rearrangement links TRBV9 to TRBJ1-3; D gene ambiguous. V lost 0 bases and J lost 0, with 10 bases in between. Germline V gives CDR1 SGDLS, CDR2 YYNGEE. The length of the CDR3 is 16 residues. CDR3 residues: CASSVESVGSGNTIYF. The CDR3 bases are TGTGCCAGCAGCGTAGAGTCAGTCGGCTCTGGAAACACCATATATTTT.

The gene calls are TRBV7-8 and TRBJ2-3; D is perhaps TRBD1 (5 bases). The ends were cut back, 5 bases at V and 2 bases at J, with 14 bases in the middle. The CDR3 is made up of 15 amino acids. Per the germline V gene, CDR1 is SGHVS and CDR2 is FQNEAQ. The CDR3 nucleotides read TGTGCCAGCAGCGCCCAGGGTTCGTACACAGATACGCAGTATTTT. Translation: CASSAQGSYTDTQYF.

The CDR3 DNA is TGTGCCAGCAGTGCGAGACAGGGTGGAGGCTCCTACAATGAGCAGTTCTTC. It is translated as CASSARQGGGSYNEQFF. The chain recombines TRBV6-1 with TRBJ2-1; 7 bases align to TRBD1. Germline lookup yields CDR1 MNHNS and CDR2 SASEGT. The V segment lost 4 bases and the J segment 0 bases; nucleotides outside the gene matches: 9. The CDR3 totals 17 residues.

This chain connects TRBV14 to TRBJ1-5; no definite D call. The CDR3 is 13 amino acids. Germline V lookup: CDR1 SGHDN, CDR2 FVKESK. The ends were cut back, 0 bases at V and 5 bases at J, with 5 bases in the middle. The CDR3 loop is CASSQEMDQPQHF. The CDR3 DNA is TGTGCCAGCAGCCAAGAAATGGATCAGCCCCAGCATTTT.

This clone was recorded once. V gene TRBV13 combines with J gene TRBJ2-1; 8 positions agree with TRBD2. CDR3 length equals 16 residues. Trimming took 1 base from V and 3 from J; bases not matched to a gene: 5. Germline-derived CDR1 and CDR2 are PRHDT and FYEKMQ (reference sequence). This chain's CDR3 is CASSLVGGRHYNEQFF. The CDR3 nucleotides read TGTGCCAGCAGCTTAGTTGGCGGGAGGCACTACAATGAGCAGTTCTTC.

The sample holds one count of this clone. The CDR3 DNA follows: TGTGCCAGCAGTTACCCGGGACAGCCGGGCGGCTACACCTTC. This gives the protein CASSYPGQPGGYTF. The chain combines TRBV5-4 with TRBJ1-2, with TRBD1 matching over 7 bases. V was clipped by 5 bases and J by 8 bases; unmatched bases: 12. The CDR3 has 14 amino acids. Germline CDR1 reads SGHNT; CDR2 reads YYREEE (reference sequence). Complete variable domain (other parts from reference TRBV5-4 and TRBJ1-2): ETGVTQSPTHLIKTRGQQVTLRCSSQSGHNTVSWYQQALGQGPQFIFQYYREEENGRGNFPPRFSGLQFPNYSSELNVNALELDDSALYLCASSYPGQPGGYTFGSGTRLTVV.

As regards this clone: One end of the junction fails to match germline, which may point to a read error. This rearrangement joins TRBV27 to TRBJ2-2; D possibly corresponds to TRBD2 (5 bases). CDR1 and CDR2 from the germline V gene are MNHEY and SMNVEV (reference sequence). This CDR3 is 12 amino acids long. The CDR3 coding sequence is TGCGTAACTGCGGGCTATGCCGGGGAGCTGTTTTTT. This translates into CVTAGYAGELFF.

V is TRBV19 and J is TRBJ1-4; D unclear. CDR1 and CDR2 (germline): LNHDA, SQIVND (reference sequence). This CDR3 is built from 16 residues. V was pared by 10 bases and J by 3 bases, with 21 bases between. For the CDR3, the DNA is TGTGCCACTTCCGACTCCCGGGCGGAACCTAATGAAAAACTGTTTTTT. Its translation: CATSDSRAEPNEKLFF.

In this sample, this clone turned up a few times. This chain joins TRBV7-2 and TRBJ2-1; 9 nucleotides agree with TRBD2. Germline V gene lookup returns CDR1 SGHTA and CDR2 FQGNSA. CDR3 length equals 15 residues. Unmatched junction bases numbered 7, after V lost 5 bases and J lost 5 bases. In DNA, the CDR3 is TGTGCCAGCAGCGGTAGCGGGAGAAGTCACAATGAGCAGTTCTTC. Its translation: CASSGSGRSHNEQFF.

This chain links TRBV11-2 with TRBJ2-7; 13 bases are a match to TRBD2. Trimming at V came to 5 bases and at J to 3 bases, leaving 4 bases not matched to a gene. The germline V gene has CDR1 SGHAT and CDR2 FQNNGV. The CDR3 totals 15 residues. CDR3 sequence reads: CASSPGLAGVYEQYF. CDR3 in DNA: TGTGCCAGCAGCCCCGGACTAGCGGGAGTCTACGAGCAGTACTTC.

The CDR3 nucleotides are TGCGCCAGCAGCTTTACAACAGATACGCAGTATTTT. It is translated as CASSFTTDTQYF. J is TRBJ2-3 and V is TRBV5-1; no firm D call. This CDR3 is 12 amino acids long. Germline V gene sequence: CDR1 SGHRS, CDR2 YFSETQ. Trimming pared 2 bases from V and 3 bases from J, leaving 4 bases between. Variable domain in full (rest from reference TRBV5-1 and TRBJ2-3): KAGVTQTPRYLIKTRGQQVTLSCSPISGHRSVSWYQQTPGQGLQFLFEYFSETQRNKGNFPGRFSGRQFSNSRSEMNVSTLELGDSALYLCASSFTTDTQYFGPGTRLTVL.

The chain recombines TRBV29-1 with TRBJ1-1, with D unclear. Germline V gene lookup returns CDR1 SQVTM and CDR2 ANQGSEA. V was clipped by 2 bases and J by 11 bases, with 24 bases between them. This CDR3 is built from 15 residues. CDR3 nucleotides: TGCAGCGTTGAAACAGATCAAGCGCCGGATGGAGGGGCTTTCTTT. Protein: CSVETDQAPDGGAFF.

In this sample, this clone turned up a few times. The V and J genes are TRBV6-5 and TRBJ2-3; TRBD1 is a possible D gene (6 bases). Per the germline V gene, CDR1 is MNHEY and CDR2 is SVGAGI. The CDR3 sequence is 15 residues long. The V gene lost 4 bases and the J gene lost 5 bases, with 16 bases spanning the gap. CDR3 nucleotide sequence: TGTGCCAGCAGTTTCAGGGGACCCGATAGAGATACGCAGTATTTT. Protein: CASSFRGPDRDTQYF.

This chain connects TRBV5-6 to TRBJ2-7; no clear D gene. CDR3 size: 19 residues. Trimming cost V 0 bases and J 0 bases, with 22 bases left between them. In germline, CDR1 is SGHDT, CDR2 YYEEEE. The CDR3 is CASSLEGVETVWSSYEQYF. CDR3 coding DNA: TGTGCCAGCAGCTTGGAGGGCGTTGAAACGGTCTGGAGCTCCTACGAGCAGTACTTC.

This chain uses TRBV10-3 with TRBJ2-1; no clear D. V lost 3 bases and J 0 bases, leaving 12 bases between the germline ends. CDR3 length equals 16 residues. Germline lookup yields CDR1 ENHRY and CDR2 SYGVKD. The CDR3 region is CAISDPARSSYNEQFF. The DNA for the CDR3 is TGTGCCATCAGTGACCCAGCGCGGAGCTCCTACAATGAGCAGTTCTTC.

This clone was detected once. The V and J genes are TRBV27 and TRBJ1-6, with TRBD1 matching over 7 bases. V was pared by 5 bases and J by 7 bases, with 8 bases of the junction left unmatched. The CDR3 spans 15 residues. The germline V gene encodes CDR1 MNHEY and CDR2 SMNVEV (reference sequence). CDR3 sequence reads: CASSIHQGGNSPLHF. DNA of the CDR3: TGTGCCAGCAGTATCCATCAGGGGGGGAATTCACCCCTCCACTTT.

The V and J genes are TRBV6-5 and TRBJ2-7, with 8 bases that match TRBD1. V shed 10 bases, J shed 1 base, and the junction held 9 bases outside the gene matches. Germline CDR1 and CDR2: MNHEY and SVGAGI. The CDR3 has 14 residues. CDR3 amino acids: CAIRGTGTSYEQYF. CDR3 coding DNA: TGTGCCATCAGAGGGACAGGTACTTCCTACGAGCAGTACTTC.

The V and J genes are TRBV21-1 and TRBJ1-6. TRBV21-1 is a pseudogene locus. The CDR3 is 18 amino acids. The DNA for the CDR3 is TGTGCCAGCAGCAAGTCCAGGAGGGTAGACTCCTATAATTCACCCCTCCACTTT. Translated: CASSKSRRVDSYNSPLHF.

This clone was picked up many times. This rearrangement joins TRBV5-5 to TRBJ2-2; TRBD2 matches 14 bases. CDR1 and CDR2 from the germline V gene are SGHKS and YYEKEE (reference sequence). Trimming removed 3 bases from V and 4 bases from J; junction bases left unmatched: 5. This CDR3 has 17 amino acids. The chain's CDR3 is CASSSVTSGRATGELFF. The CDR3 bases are TGTGCCAGCAGCTCGGTGACTAGCGGGAGGGCCACCGGGGAGCTGTTTTTT.

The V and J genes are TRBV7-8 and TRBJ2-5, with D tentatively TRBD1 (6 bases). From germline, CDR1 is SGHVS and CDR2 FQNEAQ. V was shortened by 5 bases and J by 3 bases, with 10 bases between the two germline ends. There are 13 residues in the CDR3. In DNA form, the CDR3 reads TGTGCCAGCAGCCAAGGGGACAAAGAGACCCAGTACTTC. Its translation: CASSQGDKETQYF.

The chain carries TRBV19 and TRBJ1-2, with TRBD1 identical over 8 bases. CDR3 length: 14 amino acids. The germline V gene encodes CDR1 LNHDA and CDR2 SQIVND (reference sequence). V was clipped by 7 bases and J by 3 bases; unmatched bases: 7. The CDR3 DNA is TGTGCCAGTATTGGGGACAGGCAGTACTATGGCTACACCTTC. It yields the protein CASIGDRQYYGYTF.